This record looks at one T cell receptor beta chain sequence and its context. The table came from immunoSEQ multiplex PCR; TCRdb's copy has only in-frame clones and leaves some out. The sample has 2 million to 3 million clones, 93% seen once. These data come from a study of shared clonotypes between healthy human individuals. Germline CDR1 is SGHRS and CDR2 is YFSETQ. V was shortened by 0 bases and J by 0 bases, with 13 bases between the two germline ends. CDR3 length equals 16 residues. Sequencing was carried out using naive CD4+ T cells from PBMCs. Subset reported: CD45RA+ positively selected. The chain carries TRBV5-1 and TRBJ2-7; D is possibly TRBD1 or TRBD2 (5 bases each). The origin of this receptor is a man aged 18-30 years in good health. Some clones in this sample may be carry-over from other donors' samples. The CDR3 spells CASSLDGDGSSYEQYF. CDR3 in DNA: TGCGCCAGCAGCTTGGATGGGGACGGAAGCTCCTACGAGCAGTACTTC.